This is a list of T cell receptor beta chains from one sample in a study of blood T cell repertoires in COVID-19. Here immunoSEQ multiplex PCR was the method, and the copy in TCRdb shows in-frame clones only, minus some. This sample yields some 210,000 clones, of which approximately 90% are seen a single time; 4% to 5.5% belongs to the top ten. The sequenced sample consisted of peripheral blood. All receptors derive from a middle-aged woman with acute or convalescent COVID-19. CDR3s include the opening cysteine and the closing phenylalanine or tryptophan. The D gene is left open where the match is weak. Only part of the rows carry a size: once, few, many, or a class if the clone is expanded.

abundance	v_gene	d_gene	j_gene	len	CDR3aa
NA	TRBV19	TRBD1	TRBJ1-3	16	CASIPPWTGSGNTIYF
NA	TRBV19	TRBD1	TRBJ1-1	16	CASTGTGEYLVTEAFF
few	TRBV18	NA	TRBJ1-6	16	CASSPTSGQINSPLHF
NA	TRBV5-1	TRBD1	TRBJ1-1	17	CASSLASGQGVNTEAFF
NA	TRBV5-4	NA	TRBJ1-2	14	CASSLEGSVYGYTF
NA	TRBV3-1/TRBV3-2	TRBD2	TRBJ2-5	17	CASSQGTSGGARETQYF
once	TRBV12-3/TRBV12-4	NA	TRBJ1-1	12	CASTLGGNGAFF
NA	TRBV7-9	NA	TRBJ1-5	15	CASSSPGSSNQPQHF
NA	TRBV5-1	NA	TRBJ1-2	17	CASSLIWTKNLNYGYTF
NA	TRBV9	NA	TRBJ2-2	16	CASSGRDGGNTGELFF
NA	TRBV6-6	NA	TRBJ1-2	13	CASSFGGLNGYTF
NA	TRBV10-3	NA	TRBJ1-1	14	CAISDSPRGGEAFF
NA	TRBV3-1/TRBV3-2	TRBD1	TRBJ1-2	15	CASSQGQGEVDGYTF
NA	TRBV5-1	NA	TRBJ2-3	16	CASSLAMRVGTDTQYF
NA	TRBV2	NA	TRBJ1-1	11	CATRWNTEAFF
NA	TRBV12-5	NA	TRBJ1-2	14	CASGLAGLTYGYTF
NA	TRBV4-1	TRBD2	TRBJ2-1	17	CASSQEGSSGGYNEQFF
NA	TRBV10-3	TRBD2	TRBJ2-3	16	CAISEGAASGRDTQYF
NA	TRBV5-3	NA	TRBJ2-1	15	CARSLEEGGVLEQFF
NA	TRBV3-1/TRBV3-2	TRBD1	TRBJ2-2	14	CASRGQGGTGELFF
NA	TRBV2	TRBD2	TRBJ2-2	18	CASEERASGGTPRGELFF
once	TRBV5-1	TRBD1	TRBJ2-4	16	CASSSLRGTDENIQYF
NA	TRBV2	TRBD1	TRBJ1-4	12	CASDRGKEKLFF
NA	TRBV5-1	TRBD1	TRBJ2-1	15	CASSDGTGRDNEQFF
NA	TRBV5-1	TRBD2	TRBJ2-3	20	CASSLIPGLAGPARTDTQYF
few	TRBV5-1	TRBD2	TRBJ2-1	17	CASSSTLAGGMRNEQFF
NA	TRBV28	TRBD1	TRBJ1-4	16	CASSWNPRDRDEKLFF